Below are 25 T cell receptor beta chains sequenced from a single sample in a study of T cell responses to AZD1222 COVID-19 vaccine. TCRdb keeps only in-frame clones here, not all; method: immunoSEQ multiplex PCR. The sample carries around 130,000 clones, approximately 83% recorded once. The source material was peripheral blood, sampled on day 0 of AZD1222 vaccination. The receptor set was obtained from an adult in good health.

The V gene is TRBV6-2 or TRBV6-3, the J gene TRBJ1-1; D gene uncertain. The CDR3 contains 15 residues. Trimming stripped 5 bases from V and 2 bases from J, with 15 bases between. The germline CDR1 and CDR2 sequences are MNHEY and SVGEGT. CDR3 DNA: TGTGCCAGCAGTAACCTAAGAGTCCTTAACACTGAAGCTTTCTTT. This gives the protein CASSNLRVLNTEAFF.

V gene TRBV19 combines with J gene TRBJ2-1; 11 bases agree with TRBD2. The CDR3 is 13 residues long. Trimming removed 6 bases from V and 5 bases from J; junction bases left unmatched: 0. Germline assignment: CDR1 LNHDA and CDR2 SQIVND (reference sequence). CDR3 in DNA: TGTGCCAGTAGACTAGCGGGAGACAATGAGCAGTTCTTC. Translation gives CASRLAGDNEQFF.

V is TRBV21-1 and J is TRBJ1-2. TRBV21-1 is classified as a pseudogene. The CDR3 is 15 residues long. Here the CDR3 reads CASSTPAGKCYGYTF. The CDR3 nucleotides read TGTGCCAGCAGCACCCCGGCGGGCAAGTGCTATGGCTACACCTTC.

This clone was counted a few times. The V and J genes are TRBV6-5 and TRBJ1-2; a weak D match, TRBD1 (5 bases). V was pared by 6 bases and J by 5 bases, with 19 bases between. Germline values: CDR1 MNHEY, CDR2 SVGAGI. The CDR3 contains 15 residues. CDR3 in DNA: TGTGCCAGCAGAAGGGTGTGGGGCCTTTTTTATGGCTACACCTTC. Its translation: CASRRVWGLFYGYTF.

The V and J genes are TRBV28 and TRBJ1-6; no clear D gene. The CDR3 has 14 residues. Trimming cost V 2 bases and J 6 bases, with 8 bases left between them. Germline CDR1 is MDHEN and CDR2 is SYDVKM. The CDR3 DNA reads as TGTGCCAGCAGTTTAATCCAAACTAATTCACCCCTCCACTTT. Residues: CASSLIQTNSPLHF.

With regard to this clone: A single base separates this from a much larger clone, so it may be a read error. The V call is TRBV5-6, the J call TRBJ2-7; D remains unclear. The CDR3 is 11 residues long. Germline V gene data show CDR1 as SGHDT and CDR2 as YYEEEE. V shed 4 bases and J shed 0 bases, with 2 bases lying between them. CDR3 in DNA: TGTGCCAGCAGCACCTCCTACGAGCAGTACTTC. This sequence encodes CASSTSYEQYF. Filled out from reference TRBV5-6 and TRBJ2-7, the complete variable domain reads DAGVTQSPTHLIKTRGQQVTLRCSPKSGHDTVSWYQQALGQGPQFIFQYYEEEERQRGNFPDRFSGHQFPNYSSELNVNALLLGDSALYLCASSTSYEQYFGPGTRLTVT.

This chain uses TRBV6-4 with TRBJ1-5, with unresolved D. The V gene's germline CDR1 is MRHNA and CDR2 SNTAGT. The length of the CDR3 is 14 residues. V was shortened by 3 bases and J by 3 bases, with 9 bases between the two germline ends. Here the CDR3 reads CASSERADNQPQHF. CDR3 bases: TGTGCCAGCAGTGAAAGGGCGGACAATCAGCCCCAGCATTTT.

This rearrangement joins TRBV5-6 to TRBJ2-4; no definite D call. Trimming removed 1 base at V and 3 bases at J, with 11 bases between. The germline gives CDR1 SGHDT, CDR2 YYEEEE. The CDR3 sequence is 15 residues long. CDR3 DNA: TGTGCCAGCAGCTTGATAGGGCGTGACAAAAACATTCAGTACTTC. Its translation: CASSLIGRDKNIQYF.

The chain recombines TRBV10-3 with TRBJ1-1, with D tentatively TRBD1 (5 bases). The V end was cut by 4 bases, the J end by 7 bases, with 10 bases between. The CDR3 is made up of 12 amino acids. CDR1 ENHRY and CDR2 SYGVKD come from the germline V gene. CDR3 loop: CAISGGRGEAFF. CDR3 DNA sequence: TGTGCCATCAGTGGGGGACGGGGTGAAGCTTTCTTT.

The chain uses TRBV10-3 and TRBJ1-6; D remains ambiguous. Germline loops: CDR1 ENHRY, CDR2 SYGVKD. The CDR3 contains 12 residues. With 6 bases removed from V and 10 bases from J, the gap between germline ends came to 10 bases. In DNA form, the CDR3 reads TGTGCCATCAGGGGCCAGGAGTCACCCCTCCACTTT. Protein product: CAIRGQESPLHF.

The rearrangement joins TRBV9 to TRBJ2-1; 8 bases align to TRBD2. CDR3 length equals 15 residues. Germline CDR1 reads SGDLS; CDR2 reads YYNGEE. Trimming took 3 bases from V and 1 from J; bases not matched to a gene: 3. CDR3 nucleotide sequence: TGTGCCAGCAGCGCCGGGAGGGCGTCCTACAATGAGCAGTTCTTC. Its protein product is CASSAGRASYNEQFF.

The chain joins TRBV7-8 to TRBJ2-6; D tentatively reads TRBD1 or TRBD2 (5 bases each). Germline V gives CDR1 SGHVS, CDR2 FQNEAQ. The ends were cut back, 5 bases at V and 5 bases at J, with 25 bases in the middle. This CDR3 comprises 19 residues. CDR3 amino acids: CASSPRYEGRGLRANVLTF. The CDR3 nucleotides read TGTGCCAGCAGCCCACGATATGAGGGGCGAGGATTAAGGGCCAACGTCCTGACTTTC. Based on the CDR3 plus reference TRBV7-8 and TRBJ2-6, the full variable domain is GAGVSQSPRYKVAKRGQDVALRCDPISGHVSLFWYQQALGQGPEFLTYFQNEAQLDKSGLPSDRFFAERPEGSVSTLKIQRTQQEDSAVYLCASSPRYEGRGLRANVLTFGAGSRLTVL.

About this clone itself: Other DNA sequences in the same sample also yield this CDR3. V is TRBV24-1 and J is TRBJ2-7; D is possibly TRBD1 (6 bases). The V and J ends lost 5 bases and 3 bases respectively, with 10 bases between them. The CDR3 has 13 residues. Germline V lookup: CDR1 KGHDR, CDR2 SFDVKD. CDR3: CATSAGRGYEQYF. DNA of the CDR3: TGTGCCACCAGTGCGGGCAGGGGCTACGAGCAGTACTTC.

This clone was counted once. The V call is TRBV10-3, the J call TRBJ1-5, with no clear D. CDR3 length equals 13 residues. The V end was cut by 6 bases, the J end by 6 bases, with 12 bases between. In germline, CDR1 is ENHRY, CDR2 SYGVKD. CDR3 in DNA: TGTGCCATCAGCCAGGACGGGTTTCAGCCCCAGCATTTT. Translating it yields CAISQDGFQPQHF.

The sample holds one count of this clone. This sequence joins TRBV6-5 and TRBJ2-1; the match to TRBD1 covers 9 bases. J was trimmed by 9 bases and V by 7 bases; bases with no gene match: 13. The CDR3 consists of 15 residues. CDR1 is MNHEY, CDR2 SVGAGI, per germline. This chain's CDR3 is CASKWGGTGGREQFF. The CDR3 bases are TGTGCCAGCAAGTGGGGGGGCACAGGGGGCCGTGAGCAGTTCTTC.

This chain connects TRBV3-1 (or the pseudogene TRBV3-2) to TRBJ1-2; no clear D. Per the germline V gene, CDR1 is LGHDT and CDR2 is YNNKEL (reference sequence). The CDR3 has 11 residues. Trimming removed 0 bases at V and 14 bases at J, with 10 bases between. The CDR3 sequence is CASSQETRETF. DNA of the CDR3: TGTGCCAGCAGCCAAGAAACCCGCGAGACCTTC.

The V gene is TRBV5-4, the J gene TRBJ1-1; 7 bases line up with TRBD1. V dropped 6 bases and J dropped 1; count of bases not matched to a gene: 6. The length of the CDR3 is 14 residues. Germline V gene sequence: CDR1 SGHNT, CDR2 YYREEE (reference sequence). CDR3 DNA: TGTGCCAGCACCCCGAGGACAGGGAACACTGAAGCTTTCTTT. Its protein is CASTPRTGNTEAFF.

This chain joins TRBV2 and TRBJ1-4; D is unresolved. Trimming left V 7 bases short and J 7 bases short, with 7 bases between. CDR1 and CDR2 (germline): SNHLY, FYNNEI. The length of the CDR3 is 11 residues. The CDR3, as DNA: TGTGCCAGCAAAGGTATTGAAAAACTGTTTTTT. Its translation is CASKGIEKLFF.

The chain recombines TRBV24-1 with TRBJ2-2, with D unresolved. Germline loops: CDR1 KGHDR, CDR2 SFDVKD. Trimming removed 4 bases at V and 8 bases at J, with 7 bases between. This CDR3 region has 12 residues. This CDR3 reads CATSDQVGELFF. CDR3 sequence (DNA): TGTGCCACCAGTGACCAAGTGGGGGAGCTGTTTTTT.

V usage is TRBV6-2 or TRBV6-3 and J usage is TRBJ2-7; possibly TRBD2 for D (6 bases). In germline, CDR1 is MNHEY, CDR2 SVGEGT. V was trimmed by 1 base and J by 4 bases, leaving 11 bases between them. The CDR3 runs to 14 residues. The CDR3 coding sequence is TGTGCCAGCAGTTACTTTAGCGGCCGATACGAGCAGTACTTC. Translated, it gives CASSYFSGRYEQYF.

In DNA, the CDR3 is TGTGCCAGCAGCGACACCTACGAGCAGTACTTC. Translating it yields CASSDTYEQYF. The chain has TRBV25-1 and TRBJ2-7; D call uncertain. Germline loops: CDR1 MGHDK, CDR2 SYGVNS. This CDR3 has 11 residues. V was pared by 6 bases and J by 2 bases, with 5 bases between.

V usage is TRBV19 and J usage is TRBJ2-1, with 13 bases aligning to TRBD2. Unmatched junction bases numbered 14, after V lost 5 bases and J lost 10 bases. This CDR3 has 17 amino acids. From germline, CDR1 is LNHDA and CDR2 SQIVND (reference sequence). The CDR3 DNA reads as TGTGCCAGTAGTTCCGACGACGGACTAGCGGGAGACGAGGAGCAGTTCTTC. It encodes CASSSDDGLAGDEEQFF.

This clone was recorded a few times. V is TRBV2 and J is TRBJ1-1; D unclear. Trimming cost V 6 bases and J 1 base, with 12 bases left between them. The CDR3 runs to 14 residues. CDR1 SNHLY and CDR2 FYNNEI come from the germline V gene. CDR3 sequence reads: CASRPQIKNTEAFF. CDR3 sequence (DNA): TGTGCCAGCAGGCCCCAGATAAAGAACACTGAAGCTTTCTTT.

This chain uses TRBV7-2 with TRBJ2-7; 15 nucleotides line up with TRBD2. The CDR3 extends over 16 amino acids. The trim removed 5 bases at V and 9 bases at J, leaving 11 bases unmatched. CDR1 is SGHTA and CDR2 is FQGNSA in the germline V gene. The CDR3 bases are TGTGCCAGCAGCCCAGCGCCGGGACTAGCGGGAGGAAGGCAGTACTTC. Its protein is CASSPAPGLAGGRQYF. Filled out from reference TRBV7-2 and TRBJ2-7, the complete variable domain reads GAGVSQSPSNKVTEKGKDVELRCDPISGHTALYWYRQSLGQGLEFLIYFQGNSAPDKSGLPSDRFSAERTGGSVSTLTIQRTQQEDSAVYLCASSPAPGLAGGRQYFGPGTRLTVT.

The genes are TRBV7-2 and TRBJ1-1; D remains unclear. Germline CDR1 is SGHTA and CDR2 is FQGNSA. V was pared by 6 bases and J by 5 bases, with 10 bases between. The CDR3 contains 12 residues. CDR3 amino acids: CASRVDGTEAFF. The CDR3, as DNA: TGTGCCAGCAGGGTGGACGGAACTGAAGCTTTCTTT. Variable domain in full (rest from reference TRBV7-2 and TRBJ1-1): GAGVSQSPSNKVTEKGKDVELRCDPISGHTALYWYRQSLGQGLEFLIYFQGNSAPDKSGLPSDRFSAERTGGSVSTLTIQRTQQEDSAVYLCASRVDGTEAFFGQGTRLTVV.